This entry features one T cell receptor beta chain sequence. This clone was counted a few times. The clone's antigen remains unknown. Base-call qualities are not available, and no considerably larger clone is one nucleotide away. The library was made by the immunoSEQ multiplex PCR assay. Imported from immuneACCESS, the table was reduced by TCRdb to in-frame sequences with V and J called. These copies leave out some clones; in studies compared against another copy, an unresolved V gene accounts for under half, and the cause of the remainder is not known. The sample has roughly 14,000 clones on record, 65% to 75% of them singletons. The ten largest clones represent approximately 14% of the sample. The entry originates in a study of T cells after somatic rescue of genetic block (TCRdb year 2020). Regarding the research as a whole: What the study looked at was long-term robustness, specifically in a T-cell system that came about through somatic rescue of a genetic block in T-cell development.

CDR1 and CDR2 are read off the germline V gene as SNHLY and FYNNEI. V is shortened by 7 bases, J by 5 bases, and the region joining them spans 12 bases. Measured from the cysteine to the phenylalanine, the CDR3 is 12 residues long. Just the 36-base CDR3 DNA is kept, in frame starting at base 1. The sequence links TRBV2 to TRBJ2-7, with no confidently assigned D gene. The sequence came from a boy aged 5 to 17. Sequencing was done on a sample of peripheral blood mononuclear cells (PBMCs). For the CDR3, the sequence is CASTLTRHEQYF. The nucleotide sequence is given as TGTGCCAGCACTCTAACGCGACACGAGCAGTACTTC.